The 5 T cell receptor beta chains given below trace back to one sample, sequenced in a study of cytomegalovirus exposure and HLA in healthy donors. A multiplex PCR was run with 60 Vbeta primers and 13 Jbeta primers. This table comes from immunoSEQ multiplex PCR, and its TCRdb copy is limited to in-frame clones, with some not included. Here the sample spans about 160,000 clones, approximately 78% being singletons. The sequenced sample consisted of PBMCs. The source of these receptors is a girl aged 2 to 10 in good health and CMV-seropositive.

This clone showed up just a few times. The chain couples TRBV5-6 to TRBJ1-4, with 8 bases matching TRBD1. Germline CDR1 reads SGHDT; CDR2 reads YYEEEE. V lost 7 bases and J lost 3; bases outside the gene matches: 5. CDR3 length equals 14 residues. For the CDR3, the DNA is TGTGCCAGCCGCAGGGGGCGGGCTAATGAAAAACTGTTTTTT. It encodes CASRRGRANEKLFF.

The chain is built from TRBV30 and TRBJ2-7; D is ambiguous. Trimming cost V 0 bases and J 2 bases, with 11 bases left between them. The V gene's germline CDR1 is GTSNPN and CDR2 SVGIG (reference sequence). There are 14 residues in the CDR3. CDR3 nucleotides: TGTGCCTGGAGTGTTTTAGTCCCAACCTACGAGCAGTACTTC. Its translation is CAWSVLVPTYEQYF.

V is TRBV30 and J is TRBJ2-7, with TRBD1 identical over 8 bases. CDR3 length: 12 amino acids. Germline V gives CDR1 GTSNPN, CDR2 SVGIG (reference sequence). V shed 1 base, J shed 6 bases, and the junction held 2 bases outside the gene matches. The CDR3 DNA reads TGTGCCTGGAGTGGACAGGGGTTCGAGCAGTACTTC. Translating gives CAWSGQGFEQYF. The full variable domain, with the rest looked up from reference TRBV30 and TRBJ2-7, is SQTIHQWPATLVQPVGSPLSLECTVEGTSNPNLYWYRQAAGRGLQLLFYSVGIGQISSEVPQNLSASRPQDRQFILSSKKLLLSDSGFYLCAWSGQGFEQYFGPGTRLTVT.

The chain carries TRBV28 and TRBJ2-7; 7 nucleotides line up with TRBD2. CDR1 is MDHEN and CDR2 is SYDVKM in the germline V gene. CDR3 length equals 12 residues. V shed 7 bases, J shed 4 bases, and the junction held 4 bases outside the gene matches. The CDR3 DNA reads TGTGCCAGCAATAAGCGGGGATACGAGCAGTACTTC. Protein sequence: CASNKRGYEQYF.

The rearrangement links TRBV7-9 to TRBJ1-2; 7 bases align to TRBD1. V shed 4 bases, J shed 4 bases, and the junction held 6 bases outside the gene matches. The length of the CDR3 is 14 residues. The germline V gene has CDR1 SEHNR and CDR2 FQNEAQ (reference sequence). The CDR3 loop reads CASSSATGSYGYTF. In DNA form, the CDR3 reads TGTGCCAGCAGCTCGGCGACAGGGTCCTATGGCTACACCTTC.